The entry that follows covers one T cell receptor beta chain sequence. No DNA is shown, since the ends of the CDR3 on it are uncertain; the CDR3 is the one TCRdb lists. All enrollees were roughly 18 to 100 years old and from around 25 US areas. Each participant's cohort was designated according to participant-reported clinical history. Some clones are missing from TCRdb's copy, which holds only in-frame ones; the method was immunoSEQ multiplex PCR. The table lists about 180,000 clones, 88% of them singletons. The CDR3 length is 13 residues, termini included. This entry belongs to a study of blood T cell repertoires in COVID-19. In the study overall: The United States, Italy and Spain supplied acute and convalescent COVID-19 samples. T cells, B-cell-depleted T cells, or PBMCs provided the cDNA or gDNA that served as material.

Input material: PBMCs or T cells enriched from blood (not recorded which). The source is a woman younger than 35 who had recovered from COVID-19. The chain recombines TRBV12-3 or TRBV12-4 with TRBJ1-2; TRBD1, the table's D call, lacks a check against the DNA. The CDR3 loop reads CASSFLAGNGYTF.